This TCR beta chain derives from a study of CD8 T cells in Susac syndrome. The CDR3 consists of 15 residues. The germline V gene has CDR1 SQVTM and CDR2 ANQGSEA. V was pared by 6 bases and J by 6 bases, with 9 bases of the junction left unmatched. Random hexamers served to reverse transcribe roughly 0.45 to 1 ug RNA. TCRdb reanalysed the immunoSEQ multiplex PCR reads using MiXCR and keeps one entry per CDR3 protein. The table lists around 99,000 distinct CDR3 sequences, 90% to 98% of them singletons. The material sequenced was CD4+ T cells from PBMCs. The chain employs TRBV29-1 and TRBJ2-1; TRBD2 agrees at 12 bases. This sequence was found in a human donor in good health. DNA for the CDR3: TGCAGCGTACTCATGCCTAGCGGGAGGGTCAATGAGCAGTTCTTC. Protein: CSVLMPSGRVNEQFF.